A selection of T cell receptor beta chains follows, all from one sample in a study of blood T cell repertoires in COVID-19. Profiled with immunoSEQ multiplex PCR; TCRdb holds only in-frame clones, not every one. The table shows 49,000 or so clones, with 70% to 90% occurring only once. Material for sequencing was peripheral blood. The receptors shown here come from a woman of 80 years or more with COVID-19, enrolled during active disease. The CDR3 runs from the conserved cysteine through the conserved F or W. D genes are given only for firm matches. Not all rows give a size; the values are once, few, many and, for expanded clones, a class.

>TRBJ1-1|NA|TRBV5-1|NA
CASSLDPGGVTEAFF
TGCGCCAGCAGCTTGGATCCGGGGGGTGTCACTGAAGCTTTCTTT
>TRBJ1-2|NA|TRBV7-3|NA
CASSLNPANYGYTF
TGTGCCAGCAGCTTAAATCCGGCTAACTATGGCTACACCTTC
>TRBJ2-3|NA|TRBV7-6|NA
CASSKTGSGTQYF
TGTGCCAGCAGCAAAACAGGGTCGGGTACGCAGTATTTT
>TRBJ2-5|once|TRBV27|NA
CASSPRRGETQYF
TGTGCCAGCAGTCCCCGCAGGGGTGAGACCCAGTACTTC
>TRBJ2-2|NA|TRBV4-2|TRBD1
CASSQVGQGLDTGELFF
TGTGCCAGCAGCCAAGTGGGACAGGGCCTAGACACCGGGGAGCTGTTTTTT
>TRBJ2-1|NA|TRBV2|TRBD1
CARSAGGMGNEQFF
TGTGCCAGGAGCGCAGGGGGCATGGGCAATGAGCAGTTCTTC
>TRBJ2-3|NA|TRBV27|NA
CASRRSNTQYF
TGTGCCAGCCGCCGTTCTAATACGCAGTATTTT
>TRBJ2-1|NA|TRBV15|TRBD1
CATSGRLGTGTEQFF
TGTGCCACCAGCGGGAGACTCGGGACAGGGACTGAGCAGTTCTTC
>TRBJ2-7|few|TRBV15|TRBD2
CATSYRTSGTYEQYF
TGTGCCACCAGCTATCGAACTAGCGGAACCTACGAGCAGTACTTC
>TRBJ1-3|once|TRBV28|TRBD1
CASSPPGTGGNTIYF
TGTGCCAGCAGTCCCCCCGGGACAGGGGGCAACACCATATATTTT
>TRBJ1-5|NA|TRBV18|NA
CASSPPSGGNQPQHF
TGTGCCAGCTCACCACCATCAGGGGGCAATCAGCCCCAGCATTTT
>TRBJ2-2|NA|TRBV5-8|TRBD1
CASRIRTGRTGELFF
TGTGCCAGCAGAATTCGGACAGGGCGCACCGGGGAGCTGTTTTTT
>TRBJ2-1|NA|TRBV7-2|NA
CASSLAYNRDEQFF
TGTGCCAGCAGCTTAGCCTATAACCGGGATGAGCAGTTCTTC
>TRBJ2-5|NA|TRBV7-6|TRBD2
CASSLSPSGGQETQYF
TGTGCCAGCAGCTTATCCCCTAGCGGGGGCCAAGAGACCCAGTACTTC
>TRBJ1-5|NA|TRBV28|NA
CASGSGNQPQHF
TGTGCCAGCGGATCGGGGAATCAGCCCCAGCATTTT
>TRBJ2-3|once|TRBV18|NA
CASSPRRAGDTQYF
TGTGCCAGCTCACCCCGCAGGGCTGGAGATACGCAGTATTTT
>TRBJ2-1|NA|TRBV5-5|NA
CASSLTGSSYNEQFF
TGTGCCAGCAGCTTAACAGGGAGCTCCTACAATGAGCAGTTCTTC
>TRBJ2-6|NA|TRBV19|NA
CASWFGRGSGANVLTF
TGTGCCAGTTGGTTCGGACGGGGCTCTGGGGCCAACGTCCTGACTTTC
>TRBJ1-1|NA|TRBV5-1|NA
CASSLNSAEAFF
TGCGCCAGCAGCTTAAATAGCGCTGAAGCTTTCTTT
>TRBJ1-4|NA|TRBV28|NA
CASRSSTGIGGEKLFF
TGTGCCAGCAGGTCCAGTACAGGGATCGGCGGTGAAAAACTGTTTTTT
>TRBJ1-1|NA|TRBV11-1|NA
CASSLGMNTEAFF
TGTGCCAGCAGCTTGGGCATGAACACTGAAGCTTTCTTT
>TRBJ1-1|once|TRBV7-9|NA
CASSLGGSGKRDTEAFF
TGTGCCAGCAGCTTAGGTGGGTCAGGGAAAAGGGACACTGAAGCTTTCTTT
>TRBJ1-2|NA|TRBV4-2|NA
CASSQGQGTNYGYTF
TGTGCCAGCAGCCAAGGACAAGGAACTAACTATGGCTACACCTTC
>TRBJ2-3|NA|TRBV28|NA
CASRWGREYTDTQYF
TGTGCCAGCAGATGGGGGCGGGAGTACACAGATACGCAGTATTTT